This T cell receptor beta chain came from a study of cytomegalovirus exposure and HLA in healthy donors. Study details: T cells numbering about 200 million yielded some 120 million unique TCR beta sequences in an earlier analysis.

V dropped 3 bases and J dropped 4; count of bases not matched to a gene: 8. The CDR3 totals 16 residues. The V gene's germline CDR1 is SGHRS and CDR2 YFSETQ. A multiplex PCR was run with 60 Vbeta primers and 13 Jbeta primers. Produced via immunoSEQ multiplex PCR; TCRdb's table is partial and in-frame only. Of some 190,000 clones listed, around 76% were seen once; the top ten hold about 1.5%. The origin of this receptor is a man between 35 and 55 years old in good health and CMV-seronegative. This chain uses TRBV5-1 with TRBJ2-2; 8 bases fit TRBD1. Sequencing was done on a sample of PBMCs. CDR3 in amino acids: CASSYLTGAGTGELFF. In DNA, the CDR3 is TGCGCCAGCAGCTACCTGACAGGGGCGGGCACCGGGGAGCTGTTTTTT.